The 18 T cell receptor beta chains below were found in one sample sequenced in a study of blood T cell repertoires in COVID-19. This table comes from immunoSEQ multiplex PCR, and its TCRdb copy is limited to in-frame clones, with some not included. Here the sample spans approximately 240,000 clones, 79% being singletons. Sequencing was performed on peripheral blood. The receptors stem from a woman between 35 and 50 years old with active or convalescent COVID-19.

The genes are TRBV28 and TRBJ1-2; no definite D call. V was trimmed by 5 bases and J by 8 bases, leaving 12 bases between them. This CDR3 comprises 12 residues. Germline CDR1 reads MDHEN; CDR2 reads SYDVKM. The CDR3 region is CASSDRGLGYTF. The CDR3, as DNA: TGTGCCAGCAGTGACCGCGGGCTAGGCTACACCTTC.

The chain combines TRBV9 with TRBJ2-1, with TRBD2 identical over 8 bases. The germline V gene has CDR1 SGDLS and CDR2 YYNGEE. The CDR3 sequence is 16 residues long. Trimming cost V 4 bases and J 9 bases; bases outside gene matches: 15. The CDR3 DNA follows: TGTGCCAGCAGCCCGGGGGGGGAGGGACCGATTATTGAGCAGTTCTTC. It yields the protein CASSPGGEGPIIEQFF.

The J gene is TRBJ2-5, the V gene TRBV5-1, with D maybe TRBD1 (7 bases). CDR1 is SGHRS and CDR2 is YFSETQ in the germline V gene. The CDR3 covers 15 residues. V was clipped by 4 bases and J by 1 base, with 14 bases between them. The CDR3 is CASSPRQGGQETQYF. CDR3 DNA: TGCGCCAGCAGCCCCCGACAGGGAGGCCAAGAGACCCAGTACTTC.

The chain combines TRBV18 with TRBJ1-3, with TRBD1 as a possible D gene (6 bases). Germline CDR1 reads KGHSH; CDR2 reads LQKENI. Trimming took 6 bases from V and 3 from J, leaving 15 bases between them. The CDR3 length is 15 residues. In DNA form, the CDR3 reads TGTGCCAGCTCTCCGGCAGGGGATGGTGGAAACACCATATATTTT. It encodes CASSPAGDGGNTIYF.

The rearrangement uses TRBV15 and TRBJ2-5; 7 nucleotides align to TRBD2. V lost 2 bases, J lost 5 bases, and 11 bases stayed unmatched. Germline CDR1 is LNHNV and CDR2 is YYDKDF (reference sequence). The CDR3 is 16 residues long. For the CDR3, the DNA is TGTGCCACCAGCAGACCGCAGGGAGGGGTGAGGGAGACCCAGTACTTC. It codes for CATSRPQGGVRETQYF.

The chain carries TRBV10-3 and TRBJ1-1; D might be TRBD1 (6 bases). Germline assignment: CDR1 ENHRY and CDR2 SYGVKD. The CDR3 consists of 14 residues. Trimming pared 6 bases from V and 2 bases from J, leaving 13 bases between. Here the CDR3 reads CAIRTPGANTEAFF. In nucleotides, the CDR3 is TGTGCCATCAGGACGCCAGGGGCTAACACTGAAGCTTTCTTT.

This clone was seen once. This chain links TRBV7-2 with TRBJ2-2, with a tentative D call TRBD2 (5 bases). V was shortened by 3 bases and J by 4 bases, with 9 bases between the two germline ends. The CDR3 covers 14 residues. CDR1 is SGHTA, CDR2 FQGNSA, per germline. The CDR3 loop is CASSFRRGTGELFF. CDR3 bases: TGTGCCAGCAGCTTCCGCCGGGGCACCGGGGAGCTGTTTTTT.

The rearrangement links TRBV10-2 to TRBJ2-4, with D unclear. This CDR3 contains 13 residues. Germline assignment: CDR1 WSHSY and CDR2 SAAADI. Trimming cost V 3 bases and J 9 bases, with 12 bases left between them. For the CDR3, the DNA is TGCGCCAGCAGTGAATCAGGCGTTGGCATTCAGTACTTC. Protein sequence: CASSESGVGIQYF.

This clone was observed a few times. The chain is built from TRBV18 and TRBJ1-5, with TRBD1 as a possible D gene (5 bases). The CDR3 runs 13 residues. Germline CDR1 reads KGHSH; CDR2 reads LQKENI. Trimming removed 3 bases at V and 9 bases at J, with 12 bases between. The CDR3 protein is CASSPGTQGPQHF. DNA of the CDR3: TGTGCCAGCTCACCCGGGACTCAGGGGCCCCAGCATTTT.

V gene TRBV2 combines with J gene TRBJ2-7; possibly TRBD2 for D (5 bases). Trimming removed 4 bases at V and 3 bases at J, with 10 bases between. From germline, CDR1 is SNHLY and CDR2 FYNNEI. The CDR3 is 13 residues long. CDR3 bases: TGTGCCAGCAGTGTCACAGAGGGCTACGAGCAGTACTTC. The encoded protein is CASSVTEGYEQYF.

This clone has a single count. The rearrangement joins TRBV10-3 to TRBJ1-2; tentatively, D is TRBD1 (6 bases). This CDR3 is built from 14 residues. Per the germline V gene, CDR1 is ENHRY and CDR2 is SYGVKD. V lost 7 bases and J lost 6, with 18 bases in between. DNA of the CDR3: TGTGCCATCAATTCATACAGGGAGCAAGATGGCTACACCTTC. Translating gives CAINSYREQDGYTF.

This rearrangement joins TRBV30 to TRBJ1-5; TRBD1 matches 7 bases. The length of the CDR3 is 14 residues. CDR1 GTSNPN and CDR2 SVGIG come from the germline V gene (reference sequence). The V gene end was trimmed by 2 bases and the J gene end by 6 bases; junction bases not matched to a gene: 7. The DNA of the CDR3 is TGTGCCTGGAGTCGAGGGGGCGCGGGTCAGCCCCAGCATTTT. Its protein is CAWSRGGAGQPQHF.

The chain joins TRBV9 to TRBJ2-2; 8 bases match TRBD2. CDR3 length equals 16 residues. Losses at the gene ends were 0 bases for V and 1 base for J; bases not matched to a gene: 2. Germline values: CDR1 SGDLS, CDR2 YYNGEE. Written as DNA, the CDR3 is TGTGCCAGCAGCGTAGGCAGCGGGAGGAACACCGGGGAGCTGTTTTTT. This gives the protein CASSVGSGRNTGELFF.

The chain employs TRBV14 and TRBJ1-1; 11 positions match TRBD1. Unmatched junction bases numbered 7, after V lost 3 bases and J lost 1 base. The CDR3 extends over 17 amino acids. Germline V gives CDR1 SGHDN, CDR2 FVKESK. CDR3 coding DNA: TGTGCCAGCAGCCATTACTTTGGGACAGGGGGGAACACTGAAGCTTTCTTT. Encoded protein: CASSHYFGTGGNTEAFF.

This chain links TRBV6-1 with TRBJ1-5; D uncertain. Per germline, CDR1 MNHNS and CDR2 SASEGT. Trimming took 2 bases from V and 1 from J, leaving 15 bases between them. This CDR3 has 17 residues. This CDR3 reads CASSETRTRASNQPQHF. CDR3 DNA: TGTGCCAGCAGTGAAACAAGGACGAGGGCGAGCAATCAGCCCCAGCATTTT.

The chain couples TRBV29-1 to TRBJ2-2, with D uncertain. Germline V lookup: CDR1 SQVTM, CDR2 ANQGSEA. The CDR3 extends over 13 amino acids. Trimming cost V 8 bases and J 0 bases, with 10 bases left between them. The CDR3 is CSLAVPNTGELFF. CDR3 nucleotides: TGCAGCCTTGCTGTTCCGAACACCGGGGAGCTGTTTTTT.

This chain joins TRBV7-9 and TRBJ2-1; D perhaps matches TRBD1 (5 bases). Looked up from germline, CDR1 is SEHNR and CDR2 is FQNEAQ (reference sequence). V was pared by 4 bases and J by 4 bases, with 11 bases between. The CDR3 is 14 amino acids. The CDR3 coding sequence is TGTGCCAGCAGCTACCGACAGAATTACAATGAGCAGTTCTTC. Its translation is CASSYRQNYNEQFF.

This chain uses TRBV10-2 with TRBJ2-1; tentatively, D is TRBD2 (5 bases). Per the germline V gene, CDR1 is WSHSY and CDR2 is SAAADI. With 2 bases removed from V and 2 bases from J, the gap between germline ends came to 13 bases. The CDR3 consists of 16 residues. The CDR3 region is CASSERLLAAYNEQFF. CDR3 in DNA: TGCGCCAGCAGTGAGAGGCTGCTAGCCGCCTACAATGAGCAGTTCTTC.